This record looks at one T cell receptor (beta chain) sequence and its context. The antigen remains undetermined. This sample is part of a study of OX40 agonist ivuxolimab in advanced cancers. Study-wide results and caveats: Partial responders receiving 0.1-3.0 mg/kg showed among the lowest clonal expansion. Averaged across samples, CD8+ T cells carried more expanded clones than CD4+ did.

V was cut by 0 bases and J by 0 bases, with 10 bases left in between. The CDR3 length is 15 residues. From germline, CDR1 is SGHRS and CDR2 YFSETQ. Produced via immunoSEQ multiplex PCR; TCRdb's table is partial and in-frame only. The sample includes roughly 50,000 clones, around 90% seen only once; the top ten take over 9.5%. This receptor was taken from an adult with an advanced solid tumor such as melanoma, head and neck, liver or kidney cancer. V is TRBV5-1 and J is TRBJ2-7, with D unclear. Sequencing used CD4+ or CD8+ T cells sorted from blood, obtained in a trial of the OX40 agonist ivuxolimab. The CDR3, as DNA: TGCGCCAGCAGCTTGGCCTTTCCAGCCTCCTACGAGCAGTACTTC. Its translation: CASSLAFPASYEQYF.